The source of this T cell receptor beta chain is a study of T cells in Graves' hyperthyroidism and ophthalmopathy. This clonotype was counted between two and nine times. Stable Graves' hyperthyroidism meant no ophthalmopathy progression within 18 months. From RNA transcripts, TCR beta CDR3 regions were amplified. First-round RT-PCR of the TCR CDR3 relied on the HTBI primer set. TCRdb processed the multiplex PCR reads anew with MiXCR; each CDR3 protein has one entry. Among 550,000 to 800,000 distinct CDR3 sequences, 16% were seen once, and the ten largest hold approximately 8.4%. The CDR3 loop spans 17 amino acids. The J segment lost 3 bases and the V segment lost 1 base, leaving 4 bases of the junction unmatched. CDR1 and CDR2 (germline): SGHDN, FVKESK.

The TCR sequence derives from a man between 18 and 29 years old with Graves' hyperthyroidism. The sequenced sample was blood. The genes are TRBV14 and TRBJ2-2, with 11 bases that match TRBD2. CDR3 DNA sequence: TGTGCCAGCAGCCAAGGGGGACTAGCGGACTACACCGGGGAGCTGTTTTTT. This codes for CASSQGGLADYTGELFF.